These 26 T cell receptor beta chains came from one sample sequenced in a study of CD8+ T cells in alopecia areata. Following RNA extraction, reverse transcription yielded cDNA that acted as the sequencing template. Libraries were prepared by immunoSEQ multiplex PCR; TCRdb keeps only in-frame clonotypes and omits some of them. The sample records approximately 180,000 clones, 59% being singletons. This sample comprised CD4+ T cells sorted from blood, obtained at week 0. The receptors shown here come from a human donor with alopecia areata.

This rearrangement joins TRBV2 to TRBJ2-7; no clear D gene. Germline CDR1 and CDR2: SNHLY and FYNNEI. The CDR3 extends over 10 amino acids. V was trimmed by 2 bases and J by 5 bases, leaving 1 base between them. The chain's CDR3 is CASSENEQYF. In nucleotides, the CDR3 is TGTGCCAGCAGTGAAAACGAGCAGTACTTC.

CDR3 bases: TGCAGCGTTCTGCTAGCGAGTGAGCAGTTCTTC. It is translated as CSVLLASEQFF. The chain carries TRBV29-1 and TRBJ2-1; D might be TRBD2 (6 bases). Trimming removed 5 bases at V and 9 bases at J, with 11 bases between. CDR1 is SQVTM, CDR2 ANQGSEA, per germline. The CDR3 is 11 residues long.

This clone was seen a handful of times. The V call is TRBV6-5, the J call TRBJ1-1, with D uncertain. CDR1 and CDR2 (germline): MNHEY, SVGAGI. The CDR3 contains 13 residues. V was trimmed by 6 bases and J by 3 bases, leaving 11 bases between them. The CDR3 DNA is TGTGCCAGCAGCCACCGTACGGACACTGAAGCTTTCTTT. Translated: CASSHRTDTEAFF.

This clone was detected only once. V usage is TRBV4-1 and J usage is TRBJ2-7; the D gene is possibly TRBD2 (5 bases). Per the germline V gene, CDR1 is MGHRA and CDR2 is YSYEKL. Deletions cut 2 bases from V and 3 bases from J, with 14 bases between. The CDR3 extends over 15 amino acids. The chain's CDR3 is CASSQRYVEDYEQYF. The CDR3 DNA sequence: TGCGCCAGCAGCCAAAGATACGTGGAGGACTACGAGCAGTACTTC.

This clone has just a few counts. The chain joins TRBV29-1 to TRBJ2-5, with D perhaps TRBD1 (5 bases). Trimming removed 5 bases at V and 1 base at J, with 11 bases between. The CDR3 covers 13 residues. Germline values: CDR1 SQVTM, CDR2 ANQGSEA. CDR3 nucleotide sequence: TGCAGCGTTTCAAAGGGGATCCAAGAGACCCAGTACTTC. Translated: CSVSKGIQETQYF.

This chain links TRBV29-1 with TRBJ2-7, with TRBD2 identical over 10 bases. Germline-derived CDR1 and CDR2 are SQVTM and ANQGSEA. The V and J ends lost 6 bases and 1 base, in that order; junction bases with no gene match: 3. This CDR3 region has 13 residues. CDR3: CSVSGGGSYEQYF. Here the CDR3 DNA reads TGCAGCGTAAGCGGGGGGGGATCCTACGAGCAGTACTTC.

The sample holds many counts of this clone. The chain is built from TRBV18 and TRBJ1-3, with 10 bases matching TRBD1. The CDR3 has 15 residues. CDR1 is KGHSH, CDR2 LQKENI, per germline. Trimming removed 8 bases from V and 4 bases from J; junction bases left unmatched: 8. As DNA, the CDR3 is TGTGCCAGCACGGGACAGGGGCTCTCCGGAAACACCATATATTTT. Translating gives CASTGQGLSGNTIYF.

The genes are TRBV5-1 and TRBJ2-5; no clear D gene. The CDR3 is 15 amino acids. Germline CDR1 is SGHRS and CDR2 is YFSETQ. V gave up 0 bases and J gave up 0 bases, with 9 bases separating them. The CDR3 is CASSLDQRHQETQYF. CDR3 bases: TGCGCCAGCAGCTTGGATCAGAGACACCAAGAGACCCAGTACTTC.

This clone was observed a few times. V and J are TRBV10-3 and TRBJ2-4, with D possibly being TRBD1 or TRBD2 (6 bases each). V shed 10 bases and J shed 8 bases, with 18 bases lying between them. This CDR3 has 13 amino acids. Germline V gene sequence: CDR1 ENHRY, CDR2 SYGVKD. CDR3: CATQGGGGDIQYF. The CDR3 DNA reads TGTGCCACACAGGGAGGCGGAGGAGACATTCAGTACTTC.

This clone was observed a few times. The V gene is TRBV30, the J gene TRBJ1-1, with D tentatively TRBD1 (6 bases). The germline V and J ends were trimmed by 4 bases and 1 base, with 16 bases remaining between them. The CDR3 is made up of 15 amino acids. CDR1 and CDR2 from the germline V gene are GTSNPN and SVGIG (reference sequence). The CDR3 loop reads CAWNPGDLGNTEAFF. Written as DNA, the CDR3 is TGTGCCTGGAATCCAGGGGACCTAGGGAACACTGAAGCTTTCTTT.

This rearrangement joins TRBV10-3 to TRBJ2-1; 11 bases line up with TRBD1. The CDR3 runs 15 residues. CDR1 and CDR2 from the germline V gene are ENHRY and SYGVKD. The V gene end was trimmed by 3 bases and the J gene end by 6 bases; junction bases not matched to a gene: 4. The CDR3 DNA reads as TGTGCCATCAGTGAATCGGGACAGGGGGTCAATGAGCAGTTCTTC. Translated: CAISESGQGVNEQFF.

This chain uses TRBV5-1 with TRBJ2-5; the D gene could be TRBD1 or TRBD2 (5 bases each). The CDR3 is 14 residues long. V lost 4 bases and J 5 bases, leaving 15 bases between the germline ends. CDR1 is SGHRS, CDR2 YFSETQ, per germline. The CDR3 is CASSRGRDVETQYF. In DNA, the CDR3 is TGCGCCAGCAGCCGTGGACGGGACGTCGAGACCCAGTACTTC. The variable domain in full, with the rest retrieved from reference TRBV5-1 and TRBJ2-5, is KAGVTQTPRYLIKTRGQQVTLSCSPISGHRSVSWYQQTPGQGLQFLFEYFSETQRNKGNFPGRFSGRQFSNSRSEMNVSTLELGDSALYLCASSRGRDVETQYFGPGTRLLVL.

V usage is TRBV29-1 and J usage is TRBJ2-2; a possible D gene is TRBD1 (6 bases). V was shortened by 6 bases and J by 5 bases, with 13 bases between the two germline ends. Germline V lookup: CDR1 SQVTM, CDR2 ANQGSEA. This CDR3 has 13 residues. The CDR3 loop is CSVLKQGTGELFF. CDR3 coding DNA: TGCAGCGTCCTTAAACAGGGAACCGGGGAGCTGTTTTTT.

The V and J genes are TRBV7-2 and TRBJ2-5, with D tentatively TRBD2 (6 bases). The V end lost 2 bases, the J end lost 0 bases, and 10 bases lay between the germline ends. The germline V gene encodes CDR1 SGHTA and CDR2 FQGNSA. The CDR3 loop spans 15 amino acids. The CDR3 protein is CASSLSGLNQETQYF. CDR3 bases: TGTGCCAGCAGCTTATCGGGACTTAACCAAGAGACCCAGTACTTC.

This clone was seen a handful of times. The V and J genes are TRBV6-1 and TRBJ2-7; TRBD1 matches 8 bases. The germline CDR1 and CDR2 sequences are MNHNS and SASEGT. The junction had 7 bases not matched to a gene; V was cut back by 5 bases and J by 4 bases. The CDR3 totals 14 residues. This chain's CDR3 is CASSTAGTGYEQYF. The CDR3 DNA follows: TGTGCCAGCAGTACGGCCGGGACAGGTTACGAGCAGTACTTC.

Regarding this clone: Compared with germline, one end of the junction differs, possibly owing to a read error. The chain combines TRBV6-1 with TRBJ2-3; either TRBD1 or TRBD2 may supply D (7 bases each). The germline gives CDR1 MNHNS, CDR2 SASEGT. The CDR3 length is 15 residues. The CDR3 region has the DNA TGTGCCAGCAGCGAAGCAGGGAGGGGGCCAGATACGCAGTATTTT. Translating it yields CASSEAGRGPDTQYF.

The chain uses TRBV2 and TRBJ2-5; D possibly corresponds to TRBD2 (6 bases). Trimming took 6 bases from V and 7 from J, leaving 15 bases between them. CDR3 length equals 13 residues. CDR1 is SNHLY, CDR2 FYNNEI, per germline. The CDR3 DNA reads as TGTGCCAGCAGCGGACCGGGGGTTGTGACCCAGTACTTC. This translates into CASSGPGVVTQYF.

V gene TRBV29-1 combines with J gene TRBJ1-1; D remains unclear. From germline, CDR1 is SQVTM and CDR2 ANQGSEA. This CDR3 spans 14 amino acids. Trimming took off 6 bases at V and 1 base at J, with 15 bases between the two ends. This CDR3 is CSVQMDGSNTEAFF. DNA of the CDR3: TGCAGCGTCCAAATGGACGGATCGAACACTGAAGCTTTCTTT.

The chain is built from TRBV6-5 and TRBJ1-2; the D is unclear. V lost 5 bases and J 5 bases, leaving 18 bases between the germline ends. From germline, CDR1 is MNHEY and CDR2 SVGAGI. The CDR3 has 15 residues. The DNA for the CDR3 is TGTGCCAGCAGTCAGAACCGAGGTAGAGGGTATGGCTACACCTTC. Translation: CASSQNRGRGYGYTF.

The chain uses TRBV10-3 and TRBJ2-7; D may be TRBD2 (5 bases). This CDR3 has 13 residues. The germline V gene has CDR1 ENHRY and CDR2 SYGVKD. Deletions cut 2 bases from V and 4 bases from J, with 9 bases between. Written as DNA, the CDR3 is TGTGCCATCAGTGAGAAAGAGGGTTACGAGCAGTACTTC. This encodes CAISEKEGYEQYF.

V and J are TRBV30 and TRBJ1-2; the D is unclear. V lost 0 bases to trimming and J lost 2 bases, with 10 bases between them. This CDR3 is built from 14 residues. Looked up from germline, CDR1 is GTSNPN and CDR2 is SVGIG (reference sequence). CDR3 in amino acids: CAWSVLDGNYGYTF. CDR3 coding DNA: TGTGCCTGGAGTGTACTCGACGGCAACTATGGCTACACCTTC. Drawing the rest from reference TRBV30 and TRBJ1-2, the complete variable domain is SQTIHQWPATLVQPVGSPLSLECTVEGTSNPNLYWYRQAAGRGLQLLFYSVGIGQISSEVPQNLSASRPQDRQFILSSKKLLLSDSGFYLCAWSVLDGNYGYTFGSGTRLTVV.

The chain recombines TRBV29-1 with TRBJ2-3; D perhaps matches TRBD1 (6 bases). Germline CDR1 reads SQVTM; CDR2 reads ANQGSEA. The V end was cut by 7 bases, the J end by 2 bases, with 19 bases between. The CDR3 has 15 residues. CDR3 nucleotide sequence: TGCAGCGCAGACTTAATGGACAGAGTCACAGATACGCAGTATTTT. As protein: CSADLMDRVTDTQYF.

This clone was observed a few times. The rearrangement joins TRBV7-9 to TRBJ1-2; 8 bases match TRBD1. Germline CDR1 is SEHNR and CDR2 is FQNEAQ (reference sequence). The CDR3 runs 17 residues. Unmatched junction bases numbered 15, after V lost 4 bases and J lost 5 bases. The CDR3 DNA follows: TGTGCCAGCAGCTCTATGGGGGGGCGACAGGGGATGTATGGCTACACCTTC. This gives the protein CASSSMGGRQGMYGYTF.

The chain employs TRBV5-1 and TRBJ2-6; 7 bases line up with TRBD1. J gave up 0 bases and V 4 bases, and 4 bases lay outside the gene matches. The CDR3 loop spans 16 amino acids. Germline-derived CDR1 and CDR2 are SGHRS and YFSETQ. CDR3 in DNA: TGCGCCAGCAGCGCCCGGGACAGCTCTGGGGCCAACGTCCTGACTTTC. Protein sequence: CASSARDSSGANVLTF.

The chain has TRBV29-1 and TRBJ2-1, with 7 bases identical to TRBD2. The J segment lost 3 bases and the V segment lost 7 bases, leaving 21 bases of the junction unmatched. Germline lookup yields CDR1 SQVTM and CDR2 ANQGSEA. The CDR3 spans 18 residues. The DNA for the CDR3 is TGCAGCGCTGAGGGGACTAAACCGGAGCTCACCCTCTACAATGAGCAGTTCTTC. Translating gives CSAEGTKPELTLYNEQFF.

As for this clone: Other nucleotide sequences in the sample specify the same CDR3. V is TRBV5-1 and J is TRBJ2-7; D is undetermined. The V end lost 0 bases, the J end lost 9 bases, and 7 bases lay between the germline ends. The germline V gene has CDR1 SGHRS and CDR2 YFSETQ. The CDR3 totals 11 residues. As DNA, the CDR3 is TGCGCCAGCAGCTTGGAAGGTGGGCAGTACTTC. Amino acid sequence: CASSLEGGQYF.